The 19 T cell receptor beta chains presented below share a single source sample, sequenced in a study of T cell changes during pregnancy in multiple sclerosis. The table came from immunoSEQ multiplex PCR; TCRdb's copy has only in-frame clones and leaves some out. The data hold roughly 40,000 clones, with 75% to 95% observed a single time. The specimen was CD4+ T cells from peripheral blood mononuclear cells, collected in the third trimester of pregnancy. The receptors shown here come from a female donor with multiple sclerosis, enrolled in a pregnancy study.

Only a few counts were recorded for this clone. The V gene is TRBV30, the J gene TRBJ1-1; D gene ambiguous. This CDR3 contains 14 residues. The germline V gene encodes CDR1 GTSNPN and CDR2 SVGIG (reference sequence). V dropped 2 bases and J dropped 4 bases, with 14 bases sitting between them. The CDR3 reads CAWSRGLTSTEAFF. The DNA of the CDR3 is TGTGCCTGGAGTCGGGGATTGACGAGCACTGAAGCTTTCTTT.

The V and J genes are TRBV5-1 and TRBJ1-1; D is undetermined. Trimming took 4 bases from V and 1 from J, leaving 11 bases between them. The germline V gene encodes CDR1 SGHRS and CDR2 YFSETQ. The CDR3 contains 14 residues. CDR3 amino acids: CASSLGYTNTEAFF. The CDR3 coding sequence is TGCGCCAGCAGCCTGGGATACACGAACACTGAAGCTTTCTTT.

V and J are TRBV7-2 and TRBJ1-4, with D possibly matching TRBD1 (6 bases). Germline V gene lookup returns CDR1 SGHTA and CDR2 FQGNSA. The CDR3 covers 16 residues. V was pared by 0 bases and J by 7 bases, with 15 bases between. In DNA, the CDR3 is TGTGCCAGCAGCTTAGCGGGGGCAGGGAAGGGTGAAAAACTGTTTTTT. Residues: CASSLAGAGKGEKLFF.

This clone was observed a single time. This chain joins TRBV25-1 and TRBJ1-2; 9 nucleotides line up with TRBD1. The CDR3 runs 16 residues. Germline-derived CDR1 and CDR2 are MGHDK and SYGVNS. V trimming: 1 base; J trimming: 7 bases; junction bases outside the gene matches: 10. This CDR3 reads CASSESRQGVSIGYTF. CDR3 DNA: TGTGCCAGCAGTGAATCCCGACAGGGGGTGTCTATTGGCTACACCTTC.

The rearrangement links TRBV5-1 to TRBJ1-1; D gene ambiguous. V lost 3 bases and J 4 bases, leaving 16 bases between the germline ends. The CDR3 length is 15 residues. In germline, CDR1 is SGHRS, CDR2 YFSETQ. The CDR3 here is CASSSPERAGTEAFF. The CDR3 coding sequence is TGCGCCAGCAGCTCTCCAGAACGGGCGGGCACTGAAGCTTTCTTT. Full variable domain (remainder filled in from reference TRBV5-1 and TRBJ1-1): KAGVTQTPRYLIKTRGQQVTLSCSPISGHRSVSWYQQTPGQGLQFLFEYFSETQRNKGNFPGRFSGRQFSNSRSEMNVSTLELGDSALYLCASSSPERAGTEAFFGQGTRLTVV.

The rearrangement links TRBV27 to TRBJ2-2, with D perhaps TRBD1 (5 bases). V was shortened by 2 bases and J by 0 bases, with 7 bases between the two germline ends. The CDR3 length is 15 residues. Germline loops: CDR1 MNHEY, CDR2 SMNVEV (reference sequence). CDR3 nucleotides: TGTGCCAGCAGTTTAACGACAGCGAACACCGGGGAGCTGTTTTTT. Translation: CASSLTTANTGELFF.

V gene TRBV27 combines with J gene TRBJ2-1, with TRBD1 matching over 11 bases. Trimming at V came to 2 bases and at J to 4 bases, leaving 16 bases not matched to a gene. Germline V CDR1 and CDR2: MNHEY, SMNVEV (reference sequence). The CDR3 totals 20 residues. The CDR3 reads CASSLRPPRTGGLLYNEQFF. CDR3 sequence (DNA): TGTGCCAGCAGTTTACGACCACCTAGGACAGGGGGCTTACTATACAATGAGCAGTTCTTC.

V gene TRBV28 combines with J gene TRBJ1-2; D is unresolved. The CDR3 sequence is 14 residues long. V was trimmed by 6 bases and J by 4 bases, leaving 15 bases between them. The germline V gene encodes CDR1 MDHEN and CDR2 SYDVKM. The CDR3 region has the DNA TGTGCCAGCAGCTCCACGAGACACACCTATGGCTACACCTTC. It specifies CASSSTRHTYGYTF.

This chain uses TRBV6-1 with TRBJ1-1, with D possibly TRBD1 on 5 matching bases. The V end was cut by 6 bases, the J end by 4 bases, with 12 bases between. This CDR3 spans 13 amino acids. The V gene's germline CDR1 is MNHNS and CDR2 SASEGT. This chain's CDR3 is CASRGGSGTEAFF. In nucleotides, the CDR3 is TGTGCCAGCAGGGGGGGTTCGGGCACTGAAGCTTTCTTT.

This chain connects TRBV6-5 to TRBJ2-1; D unclear. In germline, CDR1 is MNHEY, CDR2 SVGAGI. CDR3 length: 15 residues. V lost 4 bases to trimming and J lost 10 bases, with 20 bases between them. CDR3 amino acids: CASSSITPGTLEQFF. CDR3 coding DNA: TGTGCCAGCAGTTCCATAACGCCAGGAACCCTAGAGCAGTTCTTC.

V usage is TRBV5-6 and J usage is TRBJ1-1; TRBD1 matches at 9 bases. Unmatched junction bases numbered 13, after V lost 6 bases and J lost 1 base. This CDR3 is built from 17 residues. CDR1 and CDR2 (germline): SGHDT, YYEEEE. The CDR3 DNA sequence: TGTGCCAGCACCTCCCTCCGGGACAGGGTAAAGAACACTGAAGCTTTCTTT. Its translation: CASTSLRDRVKNTEAFF.

This clone was detected only once. This chain joins TRBV4-3 and TRBJ2-2; weak D call: TRBD1 (5 bases). Germline CDR1 is LGHNA and CDR2 is YSLEER. V was pared by 0 bases and J by 5 bases, with 13 bases between. The length of the CDR3 is 16 residues. As DNA, the CDR3 is TGCGCCAGCAGCCAAGATTCGCAGGGTTGGACCGGGGAGCTGTTTTTT. It specifies CASSQDSQGWTGELFF.

The V call is TRBV6-5, the J call TRBJ1-2; 7 bases match TRBD1. Germline V lookup: CDR1 MNHEY, CDR2 SVGAGI. Trimming removed 0 bases from V and 4 bases from J; junction bases left unmatched: 2. The CDR3 sequence is 14 residues long. The CDR3 region has the DNA TGTGCCAGCAGTTACTCGGGACAGAGCTATGGCTACACCTTC. Protein: CASSYSGQSYGYTF.

The chain couples TRBV5-6 to TRBJ1-5; 8 bases map to TRBD1. The CDR3 covers 15 residues. Germline V gene sequence: CDR1 SGHDT, CDR2 YYEEEE. The V gene end was trimmed by 2 bases and the J gene end by 10 bases; junction bases not matched to a gene: 11. The CDR3 DNA follows: TGTGCCAGCAGCTTCGGACAGGGATATCAGTTACCCCAGCATTTT. Protein product: CASSFGQGYQLPQHF. Together with reference TRBV5-6 and TRBJ1-5, the CDR3 gives the full variable domain: DAGVTQSPTHLIKTRGQQVTLRCSPKSGHDTVSWYQQALGQGPQFIFQYYEEEERQRGNFPDRFSGHQFPNYSSELNVNALLLGDSALYLCASSFGQGYQLPQHFGDGTRLSIL.

This clone was counted a single time. Other nucleotide sequences in the sample specify the same CDR3. The CDR3 bases are TGTGCCAGTAGCATTGGCGAGGGCTACGAGCAGTACTTC. This encodes CASSIGEGYEQYF. The genes are TRBV19 and TRBJ2-7; maybe TRBD2 (5 bases). The germline gives CDR1 LNHDA, CDR2 SQIVND (reference sequence). This CDR3 is built from 13 residues. Trimming removed 6 bases at V and 3 bases at J, with 12 bases between.

Concerning this clone itself: The sample contains more than one DNA sequence encoding this CDR3. This sequence joins TRBV5-1 and TRBJ1-1; D is unresolved. In germline, CDR1 is SGHRS, CDR2 YFSETQ. Trimming shortened V by 0 bases and J by 5 bases, and 11 bases separated the two germline ends. The CDR3 length is 14 residues. The CDR3 DNA follows: TGCGCCAGCAGCTTGGGGTCGGCGGGGACTGAAGCTTTCTTT. Amino acid sequence: CASSLGSAGTEAFF.

The rearrangement links TRBV27 to TRBJ2-7, with 8 positions matching TRBD1. Trimming at V came to 8 bases and at J to 0 bases, leaving 9 bases not matched to a gene. CDR1 and CDR2 (germline): MNHEY, SMNVEV (reference sequence). The CDR3 covers 15 residues. CDR3 amino acids: CASRNLGTGSYEQYF. CDR3 in DNA: TGTGCCAGCCGGAACCTGGGGACAGGCTCCTACGAGCAGTACTTC.

The J gene is TRBJ1-2, the V gene TRBV19, with D tentatively TRBD1 (5 bases). V was trimmed by 6 bases and J by 5 bases, leaving 28 bases between them. Germline V gives CDR1 LNHDA, CDR2 SQIVND (reference sequence). This CDR3 has 18 amino acids. CDR3 coding DNA: TGTGCCAGTAGCATAAGGGACCTCGGCAGCGGGTCAGCTTATGGCTACACCTTC. This codes for CASSIRDLGSGSAYGYTF.

J is TRBJ2-7 and V is TRBV7-2; the match to TRBD2 covers 11 bases. The CDR3 sequence is 15 residues long. V was clipped by 5 bases and J by 6 bases; unmatched bases: 9. Germline V lookup: CDR1 SGHTA, CDR2 FQGNSA. DNA of the CDR3: TGTGCCAGCAGCCGCATAGCGGGAGGGCTCAGCGAGCAGTACTTC. Protein: CASSRIAGGLSEQYF. The full variable domain, its missing parts supplied by reference TRBV7-2 and TRBJ2-7, is GAGVSQSPSNKVTEKGKDVELRCDPISGHTALYWYRQSLGQGLEFLIYFQGNSAPDKSGLPSDRFSAERTGGSVSTLTIQRTQQEDSAVYLCASSRIAGGLSEQYFGPGTRLTVT.